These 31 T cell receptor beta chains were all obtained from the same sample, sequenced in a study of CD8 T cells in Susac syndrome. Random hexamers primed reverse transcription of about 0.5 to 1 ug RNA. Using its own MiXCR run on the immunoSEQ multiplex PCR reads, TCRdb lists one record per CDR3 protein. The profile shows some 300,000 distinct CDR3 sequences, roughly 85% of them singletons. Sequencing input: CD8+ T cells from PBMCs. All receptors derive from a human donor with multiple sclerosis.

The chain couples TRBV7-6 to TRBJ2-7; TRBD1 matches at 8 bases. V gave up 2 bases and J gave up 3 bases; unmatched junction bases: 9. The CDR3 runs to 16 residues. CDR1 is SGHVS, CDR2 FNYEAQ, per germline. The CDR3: CASSLPETGAGYEQYF. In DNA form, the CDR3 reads TGTGCCAGCAGCTTACCCGAGACAGGGGCCGGCTACGAGCAGTACTTC.

The CDR3: CAWTTGINTEAFF. The CDR3 DNA is TGTGCCTGGACCACAGGGATAAACACTGAAGCTTTCTTT. This chain links TRBV30 with TRBJ1-1, with D possibly being TRBD1 (6 bases). The CDR3 spans 13 residues. The germline V gene encodes CDR1 GTSNPN and CDR2 SVGIG (reference sequence). V was clipped by 4 bases and J by 2 bases, with 11 bases between them.

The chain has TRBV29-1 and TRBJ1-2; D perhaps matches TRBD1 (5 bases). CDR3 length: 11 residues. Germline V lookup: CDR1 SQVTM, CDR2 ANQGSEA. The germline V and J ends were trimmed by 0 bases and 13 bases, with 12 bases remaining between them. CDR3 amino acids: CSVEDGWGSTF. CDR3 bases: TGCAGCGTTGAAGACGGATGGGGGTCCACCTTC.

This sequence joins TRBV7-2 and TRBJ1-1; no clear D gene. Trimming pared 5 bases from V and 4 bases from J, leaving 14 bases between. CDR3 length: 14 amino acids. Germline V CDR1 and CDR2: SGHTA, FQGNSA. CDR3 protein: CASSAWAGGTEAFF. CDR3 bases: TGTGCCAGCAGCGCCTGGGCGGGAGGCACTGAAGCTTTCTTT.

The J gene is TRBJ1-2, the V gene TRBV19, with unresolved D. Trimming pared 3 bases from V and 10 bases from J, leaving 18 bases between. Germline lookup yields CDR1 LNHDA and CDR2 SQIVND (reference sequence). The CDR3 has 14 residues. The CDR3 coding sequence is TGTGCCAGTAGTATTCGGGGAGGGAAGCGTGACTACACCTTC. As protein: CASSIRGGKRDYTF. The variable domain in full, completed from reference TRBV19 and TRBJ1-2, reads DGGITQSPKYLFRKEGQNVTLSCEQNLNHDAMYWYRQDPGQGLRLIYYSQIVNDFQKGDIAEGYSVSREKKESFPLTVTSAQKNPTAFYLCASSIRGGKRDYTFGSGTRLTVV.

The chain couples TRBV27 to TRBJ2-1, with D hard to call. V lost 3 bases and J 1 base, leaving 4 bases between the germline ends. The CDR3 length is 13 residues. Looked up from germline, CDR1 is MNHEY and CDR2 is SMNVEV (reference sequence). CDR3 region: CASSFMSYNEQFF. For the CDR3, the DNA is TGTGCCAGCAGTTTTATGTCCTACAATGAGCAGTTCTTC.

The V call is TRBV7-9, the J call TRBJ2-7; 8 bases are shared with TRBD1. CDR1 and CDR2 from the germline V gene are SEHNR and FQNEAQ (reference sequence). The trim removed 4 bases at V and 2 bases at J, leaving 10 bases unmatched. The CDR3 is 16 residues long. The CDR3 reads CASSWKDRESTYEQYF. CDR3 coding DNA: TGTGCCAGCAGCTGGAAGGACAGGGAATCCACCTACGAGCAGTACTTC.

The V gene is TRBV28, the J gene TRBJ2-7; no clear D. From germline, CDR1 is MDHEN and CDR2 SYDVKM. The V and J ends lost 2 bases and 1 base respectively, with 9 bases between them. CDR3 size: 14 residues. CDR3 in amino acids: CASSLLGVSYEQYF. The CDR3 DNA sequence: TGTGCCAGCAGTTTACTAGGAGTTTCCTACGAGCAGTACTTC.

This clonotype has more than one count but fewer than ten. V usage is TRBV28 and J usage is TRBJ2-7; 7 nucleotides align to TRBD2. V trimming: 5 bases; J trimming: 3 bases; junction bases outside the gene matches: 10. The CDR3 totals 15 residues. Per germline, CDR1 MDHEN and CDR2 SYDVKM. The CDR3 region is CASSPSREGLYEQYF. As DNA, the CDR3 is TGTGCCAGCAGTCCCTCGAGGGAGGGCCTCTACGAGCAGTACTTC.

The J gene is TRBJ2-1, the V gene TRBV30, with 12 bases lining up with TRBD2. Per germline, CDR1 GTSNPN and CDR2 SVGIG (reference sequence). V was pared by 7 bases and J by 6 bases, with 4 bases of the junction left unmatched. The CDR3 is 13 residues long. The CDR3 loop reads CAYRTSGINEQFF. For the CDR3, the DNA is TGTGCCTACCGGACTAGCGGGATCAATGAGCAGTTCTTC.

The CDR3 coding sequence is TGTGCCAGTAGTGTGGGACGGGACTCCTACGAGCAGTACTTC. It codes for CASSVGRDSYEQYF. The chain joins TRBV19 to TRBJ2-7; D may correspond to TRBD1 or TRBD2 (5 bases each). Germline CDR1 reads LNHDA; CDR2 reads SQIVND (reference sequence). The CDR3 contains 14 residues. V shed 5 bases and J shed 0 bases, with 11 bases lying between them.

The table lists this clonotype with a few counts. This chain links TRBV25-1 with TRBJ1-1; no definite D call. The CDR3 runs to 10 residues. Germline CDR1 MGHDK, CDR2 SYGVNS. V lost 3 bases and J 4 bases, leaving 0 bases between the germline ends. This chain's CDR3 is CASSDTEAFF. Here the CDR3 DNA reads TGTGCCAGCAGTGACACTGAAGCTTTCTTT. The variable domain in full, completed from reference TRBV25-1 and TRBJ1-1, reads EADIYQTPRYLVIGTGKKITLECSQTMGHDKMYWYQQDPGMELHLIHYSYGVNSTEKGDLSSESTVSRIRTEHFPLTLESARPSHTSQYLCASSDTEAFFGQGTRLTVV.

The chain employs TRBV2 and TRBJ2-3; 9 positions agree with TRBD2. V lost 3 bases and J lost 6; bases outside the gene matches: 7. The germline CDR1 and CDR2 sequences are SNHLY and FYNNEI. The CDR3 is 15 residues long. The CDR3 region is CASSERGTSMDTQYF. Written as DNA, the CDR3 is TGTGCCAGCAGTGAGAGGGGGACTAGCATGGATACGCAGTATTTT. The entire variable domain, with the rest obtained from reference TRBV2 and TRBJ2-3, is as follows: EPEVTQTPSHQVTQMGQEVILRCVPISNHLYFYWYRQILGQKVEFLVSFYNNEISEKSEIFDDQFSVERPDGSNFTLKIRSTKLEDSAMYFCASSERGTSMDTQYFGPGTRLTVL.

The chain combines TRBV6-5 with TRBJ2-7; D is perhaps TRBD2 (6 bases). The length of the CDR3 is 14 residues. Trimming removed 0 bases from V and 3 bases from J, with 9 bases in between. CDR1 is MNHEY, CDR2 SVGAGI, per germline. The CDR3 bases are TGTGCCAGCAGTTACTCGGCGGGGTTCTACGAGCAGTACTTC. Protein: CASSYSAGFYEQYF.

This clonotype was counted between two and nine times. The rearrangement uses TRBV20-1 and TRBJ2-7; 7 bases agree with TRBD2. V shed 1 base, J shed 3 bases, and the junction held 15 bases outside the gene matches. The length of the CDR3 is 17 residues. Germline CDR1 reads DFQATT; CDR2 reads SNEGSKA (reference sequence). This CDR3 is CSARGGLGGSAGYEQYF. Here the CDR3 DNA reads TGCAGTGCTAGAGGGGGACTCGGCGGGAGCGCAGGCTACGAGCAGTACTTC.

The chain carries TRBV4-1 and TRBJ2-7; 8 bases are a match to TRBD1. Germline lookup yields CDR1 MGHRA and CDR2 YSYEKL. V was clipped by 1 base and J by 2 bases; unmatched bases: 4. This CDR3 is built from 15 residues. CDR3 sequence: CASSQGGQATYEQYF. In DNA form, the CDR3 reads TGCGCCAGCAGCCAAGGGGGACAGGCCACCTACGAGCAGTACTTC.

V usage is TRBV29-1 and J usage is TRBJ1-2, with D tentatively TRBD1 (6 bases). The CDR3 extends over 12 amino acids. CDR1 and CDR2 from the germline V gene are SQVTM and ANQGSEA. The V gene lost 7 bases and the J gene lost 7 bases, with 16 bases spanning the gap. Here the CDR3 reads CSARGGAGGYTF. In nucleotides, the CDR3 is TGCAGCGCTCGGGGGGGCGCAGGTGGCTACACCTTC.

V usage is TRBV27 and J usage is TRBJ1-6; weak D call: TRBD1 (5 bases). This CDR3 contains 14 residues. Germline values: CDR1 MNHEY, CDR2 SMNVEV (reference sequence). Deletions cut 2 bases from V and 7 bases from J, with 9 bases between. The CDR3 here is CASSLGGNNSPLHF. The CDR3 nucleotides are TGTGCCAGCAGTTTAGGGGGGAACAATTCACCCCTCCACTTT.

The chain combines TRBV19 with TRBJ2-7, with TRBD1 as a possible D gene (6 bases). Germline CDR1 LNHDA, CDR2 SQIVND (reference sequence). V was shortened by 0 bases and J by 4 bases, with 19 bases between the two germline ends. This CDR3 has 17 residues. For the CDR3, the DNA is TGTGCCAGTAGTATAGACTCAGGGGCCGCTACTCGATACGAGCAGTACTTC. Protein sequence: CASSIDSGAATRYEQYF.

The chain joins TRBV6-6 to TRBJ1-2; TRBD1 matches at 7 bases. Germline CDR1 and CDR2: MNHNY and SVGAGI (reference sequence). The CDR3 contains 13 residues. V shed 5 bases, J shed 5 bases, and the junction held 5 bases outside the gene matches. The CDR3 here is CASSANRGYGYTF. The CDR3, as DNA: TGTGCCAGCAGTGCGAACAGGGGATATGGCTACACCTTC.

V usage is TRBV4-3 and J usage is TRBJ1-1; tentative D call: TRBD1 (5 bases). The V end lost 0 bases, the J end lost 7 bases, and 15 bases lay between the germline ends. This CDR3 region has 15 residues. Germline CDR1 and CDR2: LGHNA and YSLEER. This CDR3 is CASSQEAVGVGEAFF. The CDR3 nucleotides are TGCGCCAGCAGCCAAGAGGCGGTGGGGGTAGGTGAAGCTTTCTTT.

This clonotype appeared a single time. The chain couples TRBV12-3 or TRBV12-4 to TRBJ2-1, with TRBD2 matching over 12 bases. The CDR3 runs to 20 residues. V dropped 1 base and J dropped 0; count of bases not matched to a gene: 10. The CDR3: CASSLEGLLAGGNSYNEQFF. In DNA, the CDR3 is TGTGCCAGCAGTTTAGAAGGGTTGCTAGCGGGAGGGAACTCCTACAATGAGCAGTTCTTC.

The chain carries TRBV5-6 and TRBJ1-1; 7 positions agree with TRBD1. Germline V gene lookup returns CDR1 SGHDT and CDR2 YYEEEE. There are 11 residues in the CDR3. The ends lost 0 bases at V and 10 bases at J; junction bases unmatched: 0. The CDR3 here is CASSLGDRAFF. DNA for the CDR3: TGTGCCAGCAGCTTGGGGGACAGAGCTTTCTTT.

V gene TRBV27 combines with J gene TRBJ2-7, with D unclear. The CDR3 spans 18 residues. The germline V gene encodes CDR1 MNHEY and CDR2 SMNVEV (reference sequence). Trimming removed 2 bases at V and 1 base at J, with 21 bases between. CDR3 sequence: CASSLKPPLVRVSYEQYF. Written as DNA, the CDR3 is TGTGCCAGCAGTTTAAAACCCCCCCTAGTTCGGGTATCCTACGAGCAGTACTTC.

The CDR3 region is CASSGTSGRLYNEQFF. As DNA, the CDR3 is TGTGCCAGCAGTGGGACTAGCGGGAGGCTCTACAATGAGCAGTTCTTC. The chain couples TRBV12-3 or TRBV12-4 to TRBJ2-1; 15 bases are shared with TRBD2. V shed 5 bases and J 3 bases; nucleotides not matched to a gene: 2. The CDR3 totals 16 residues.

The CDR3 sequence is CASRPGGTYEQYF. The CDR3 nucleotides read TGTGCCAGCAGACCGGGCGGAACCTACGAGCAGTACTTC. This sequence joins TRBV7-9 and TRBJ2-7; no clear D gene. This CDR3 contains 13 residues. Germline lookup yields CDR1 SEHNR and CDR2 FQNEAQ (reference sequence). The V gene lost 6 bases and the J gene lost 2 bases, with 11 bases spanning the gap.

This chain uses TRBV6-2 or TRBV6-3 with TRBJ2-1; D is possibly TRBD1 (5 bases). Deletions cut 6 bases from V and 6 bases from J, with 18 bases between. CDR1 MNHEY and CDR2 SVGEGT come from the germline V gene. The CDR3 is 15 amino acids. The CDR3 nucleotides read TGTGCCAGCAGCCACTGGGGCGACATTGGCAATGAGCAGTTCTTC. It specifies CASSHWGDIGNEQFF.

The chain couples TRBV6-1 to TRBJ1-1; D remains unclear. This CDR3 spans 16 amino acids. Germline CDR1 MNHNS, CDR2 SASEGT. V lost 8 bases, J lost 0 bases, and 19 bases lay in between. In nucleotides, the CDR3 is TGTGCCAGCCAGGATTTAACACAAATAATGAACACTGAAGCTTTCTTT. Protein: CASQDLTQIMNTEAFF.

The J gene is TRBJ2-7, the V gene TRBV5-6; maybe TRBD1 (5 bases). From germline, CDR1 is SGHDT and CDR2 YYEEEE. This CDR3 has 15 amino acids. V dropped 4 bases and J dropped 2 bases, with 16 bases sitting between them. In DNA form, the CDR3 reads TGTGCCAGCAGCCCGACCCAGTCAGGGACCTACGAGCAGTACTTC. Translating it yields CASSPTQSGTYEQYF. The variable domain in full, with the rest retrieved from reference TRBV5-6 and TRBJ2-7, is DAGVTQSPTHLIKTRGQQVTLRCSPKSGHDTVSWYQQALGQGPQFIFQYYEEEERQRGNFPDRFSGHQFPNYSSELNVNALLLGDSALYLCASSPTQSGTYEQYFGPGTRLTVT.

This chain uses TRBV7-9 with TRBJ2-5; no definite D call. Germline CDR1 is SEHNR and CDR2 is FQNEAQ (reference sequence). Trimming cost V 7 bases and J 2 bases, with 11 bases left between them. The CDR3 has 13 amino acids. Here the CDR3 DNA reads TGTGCCAGCACCAAAATAATGCAAGAGACCCAGTACTTC. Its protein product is CASTKIMQETQYF.

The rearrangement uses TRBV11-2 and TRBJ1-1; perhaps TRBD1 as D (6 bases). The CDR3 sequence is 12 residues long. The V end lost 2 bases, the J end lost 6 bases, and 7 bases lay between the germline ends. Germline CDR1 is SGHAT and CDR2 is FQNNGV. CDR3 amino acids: CASSLQGPEAFF. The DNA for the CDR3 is TGTGCCAGCAGCTTACAGGGGCCTGAAGCTTTCTTT.